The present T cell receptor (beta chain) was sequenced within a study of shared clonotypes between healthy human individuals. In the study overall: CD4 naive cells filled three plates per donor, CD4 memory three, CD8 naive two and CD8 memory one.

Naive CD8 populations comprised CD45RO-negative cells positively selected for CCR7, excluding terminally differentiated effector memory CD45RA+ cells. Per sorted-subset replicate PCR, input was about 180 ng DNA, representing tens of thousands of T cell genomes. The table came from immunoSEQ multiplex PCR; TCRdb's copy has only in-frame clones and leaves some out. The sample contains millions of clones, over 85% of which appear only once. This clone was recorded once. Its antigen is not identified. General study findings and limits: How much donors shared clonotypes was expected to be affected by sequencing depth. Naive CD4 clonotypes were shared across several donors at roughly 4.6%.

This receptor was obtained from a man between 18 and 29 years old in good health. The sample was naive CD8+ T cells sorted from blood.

CDR3 DNA: TGCGCCAGCAGCCAAGAACTGGCGACAGATACGCAGTATTTT. It encodes CASSQELATDTQYF. This chain joins TRBV4-3 and TRBJ2-3; D uncertain. The V and J ends lost 0 bases and 3 bases respectively, with 7 bases between them. There are 14 residues in the CDR3. Germline values: CDR1 LGHNA, CDR2 YSLEER.